This passage covers 9 T cell receptor beta chains from one sample sequenced in a study of blood T cell repertoires in COVID-19. This table comes from immunoSEQ multiplex PCR, and its TCRdb copy is limited to in-frame clones, with some not included. The sample includes around 400,000 clones, roughly 90% seen only once; the top ten take roughly 1.2%. Sample: peripheral blood. These receptors were collected from a man in his forties with acute or convalescent COVID-19.

The V and J genes are TRBV7-3 and TRBJ2-3, with D tentatively TRBD1 (6 bases). Germline V gene lookup returns CDR1 SGHTA and CDR2 FQGTGA. V gave up 5 bases and J gave up 0 bases, with 12 bases separating them. CDR3 length: 15 amino acids. The CDR3 spells CASSPQGLSTDTQYF. The CDR3 DNA is TGTGCCAGCAGCCCGCAGGGGTTAAGCACAGATACGCAGTATTTT. The whole variable domain, remainder taken from reference TRBV7-3 and TRBJ2-3, is GAGVSQTPSNKVTEKGKYVELRCDPISGHTALYWYRQSLGQGPEFLIYFQGTGAADDSGLPNDRFFAVRPEGSVSTLKIQRTERGDSAVYLCASSPQGLSTDTQYFGPGTRLTVL.

This chain joins TRBV3-1 (or the pseudogene TRBV3-2) and TRBJ2-7; no clear D. The CDR3 sequence is 14 residues long. V gave up 2 bases and J gave up 2 bases, with 10 bases separating them. CDR1 LGHDT and CDR2 YNNKEL come from the germline V gene (reference sequence). The CDR3 here is CASSQLYRAYEQYF. CDR3 nucleotides: TGTGCCAGCAGCCAACTCTACAGAGCCTACGAGCAGTACTTC.

This clone showed up just once. Other DNA sequences in this sample translate to the same CDR3. This chain joins TRBV18 and TRBJ2-7, with TRBD1 matching 9 bases. The CDR3 totals 14 residues. V was clipped by 6 bases and J by 4 bases; unmatched bases: 7. Germline-derived CDR1 and CDR2 are KGHSH and LQKENI. CDR3 DNA: TGTGCCAGCTCCCCCGGGACAGGGCCGTACGAGCAGTACTTC. It is translated as CASSPGTGPYEQYF.

The chain recombines TRBV28 with TRBJ2-7, with D hard to call. This CDR3 spans 11 amino acids. Per the germline V gene, CDR1 is MDHEN and CDR2 is SYDVKM. The V end lost 6 bases, the J end lost 4 bases, and 7 bases lay between the germline ends. CDR3: CASRAQYEQYF. CDR3 coding DNA: TGTGCCAGCAGGGCCCAGTACGAGCAGTACTTC.

This sequence joins TRBV28 and TRBJ1-2, with D unresolved. The length of the CDR3 is 14 residues. V was trimmed by 6 bases and J by 2 bases, leaving 13 bases between them. Germline V gene data show CDR1 as MDHEN and CDR2 as SYDVKM. CDR3 DNA: TGTGCCAGCAGGCAGGCCGTCATAAACTATGGCTACACCTTC. This encodes CASRQAVINYGYTF.

The chain is built from TRBV19 and TRBJ2-7; the match to TRBD2 covers 8 bases. V was clipped by 5 bases and J by 2 bases; unmatched bases: 11. Germline-derived CDR1 and CDR2 are LNHDA and SQIVND (reference sequence). This CDR3 region has 16 residues. CDR3 sequence (DNA): TGTGCCAGTAGTGGCCCCGGGGGGGGAGATACCTACGAGCAGTACTTC. This codes for CASSGPGGGDTYEQYF.

In DNA, the CDR3 is TGTGCCACAGGGGAAAACACCGGGGAGCTGTTTTTT. Protein sequence: CATGENTGELFF. The chain is built from TRBV28 and TRBJ2-2; TRBD1 is a possible D gene (6 bases). V was trimmed by 10 bases and J by 2 bases, leaving 8 bases between them. CDR1 is MDHEN and CDR2 is SYDVKM in the germline V gene. The CDR3 runs 12 residues.

The chain joins TRBV25-1 to TRBJ1-1; no clear D. The CDR3 spans 13 residues. In germline, CDR1 is MGHDK, CDR2 SYGVNS. Trimming pared 6 bases from V and 6 bases from J, leaving 14 bases between. CDR3 in amino acids: CASRPGRAAEAFF. In nucleotides, the CDR3 is TGTGCCAGCAGGCCCGGGAGGGCCGCTGAAGCTTTCTTT.

V is TRBV18 and J is TRBJ2-1; D perhaps matches TRBD2 (6 bases). The germline V gene encodes CDR1 KGHSH and CDR2 LQKENI. V was shortened by 2 bases and J by 0 bases, with 11 bases between the two germline ends. The CDR3 has 16 amino acids. In nucleotides, the CDR3 is TGTGCCAGCTCACCAGGACTAACTTCCTCCTACAATGAGCAGTTCTTC. Residues: CASSPGLTSSYNEQFF.